The TCR beta chain under discussion was sequenced for a study of T-cell reconstitution after alpha-beta-depleted transplantation in children. This clonotype has at least ten counts. V was shortened by 4 bases and J by 1 base, with 10 bases between the two germline ends. CDR3 size: 13 residues. Germline loops: CDR1 SQVTM, CDR2 ANQGSEA. The TCRbeta library incorporated unique molecular identifiers. Using its own MiXCR run on the PCR reads, TCRdb lists one record per CDR3 protein. The sample includes around 200,000 distinct CDR3 sequences, about 6.8% of them seen just once. The chain has TRBV29-1 and TRBJ1-1, with D perhaps matching TRBD1 (5 bases). The sequenced sample was PBMCs from the stem cell graft donor, obtained from the stem cell graft. The source of this sequence is a human donor who donated a stem cell graft to a child with Wiskott-Aldrich syndrome. Here the CDR3 reads CSVVRTWNTEAFF. DNA for the CDR3: TGCAGCGTTGTAAGGACATGGAACACTGAAGCTTTCTTT.